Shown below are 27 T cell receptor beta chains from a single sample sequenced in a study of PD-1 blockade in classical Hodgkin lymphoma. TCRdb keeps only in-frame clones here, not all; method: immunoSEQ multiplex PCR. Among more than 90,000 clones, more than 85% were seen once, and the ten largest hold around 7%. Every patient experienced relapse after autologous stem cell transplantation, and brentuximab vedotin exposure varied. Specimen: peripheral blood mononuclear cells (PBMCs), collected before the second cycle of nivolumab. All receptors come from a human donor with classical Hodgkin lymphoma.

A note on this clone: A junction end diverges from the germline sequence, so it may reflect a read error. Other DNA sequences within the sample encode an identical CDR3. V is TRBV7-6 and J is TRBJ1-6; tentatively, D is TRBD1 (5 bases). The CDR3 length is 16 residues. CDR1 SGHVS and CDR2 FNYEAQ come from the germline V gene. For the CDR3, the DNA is TGTGCCAGCAGCTTATCCTGGAGGGGATATAATTCACCTCTCCACTTT. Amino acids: CASSLSWRGYNSPLHF.

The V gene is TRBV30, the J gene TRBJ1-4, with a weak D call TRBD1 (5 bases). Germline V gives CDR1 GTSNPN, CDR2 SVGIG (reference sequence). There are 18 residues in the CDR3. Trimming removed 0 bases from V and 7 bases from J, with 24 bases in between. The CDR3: CAWSVGPQGRGGSEKLFF. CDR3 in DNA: TGTGCCTGGAGTGTAGGCCCCCAGGGTAGGGGCGGGAGTGAAAAACTGTTTTTT.

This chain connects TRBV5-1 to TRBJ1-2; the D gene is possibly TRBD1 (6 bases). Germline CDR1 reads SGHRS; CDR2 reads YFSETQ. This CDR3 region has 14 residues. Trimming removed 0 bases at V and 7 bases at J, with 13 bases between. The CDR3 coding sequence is TGCGCCAGCAGCTTGGCAGGGGTCGGTGGTGGCTACACCTTC. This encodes CASSLAGVGGGYTF.

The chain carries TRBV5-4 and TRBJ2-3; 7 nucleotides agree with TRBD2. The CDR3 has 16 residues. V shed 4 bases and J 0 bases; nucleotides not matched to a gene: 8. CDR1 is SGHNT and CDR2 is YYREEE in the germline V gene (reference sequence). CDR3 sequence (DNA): TGTGCCAGCAGCCCGGGGGAGGGCCGGAGCACAGATACGCAGTATTTT. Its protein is CASSPGEGRSTDTQYF.

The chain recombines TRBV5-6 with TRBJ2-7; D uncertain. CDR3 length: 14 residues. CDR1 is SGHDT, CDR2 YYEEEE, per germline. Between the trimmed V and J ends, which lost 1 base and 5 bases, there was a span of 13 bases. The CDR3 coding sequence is TGTGCCAGCAGCTTGATGGGCGGTAGTGACGAGCAGTACTTC. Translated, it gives CASSLMGGSDEQYF.

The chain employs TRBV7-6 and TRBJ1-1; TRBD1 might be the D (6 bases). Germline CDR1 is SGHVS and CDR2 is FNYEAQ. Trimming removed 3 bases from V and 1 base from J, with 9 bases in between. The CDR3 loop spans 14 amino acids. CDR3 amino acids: CASSLGHQNTEAFF. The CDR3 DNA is TGTGCCAGCAGCTTGGGACACCAGAACACTGAAGCTTTCTTT.

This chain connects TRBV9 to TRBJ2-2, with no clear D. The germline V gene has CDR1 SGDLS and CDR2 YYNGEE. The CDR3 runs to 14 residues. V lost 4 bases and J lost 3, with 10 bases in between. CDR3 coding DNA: TGTGCCAGCAGCATCGGGCCATACACCGGGGAGCTGTTTTTT. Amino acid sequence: CASSIGPYTGELFF.

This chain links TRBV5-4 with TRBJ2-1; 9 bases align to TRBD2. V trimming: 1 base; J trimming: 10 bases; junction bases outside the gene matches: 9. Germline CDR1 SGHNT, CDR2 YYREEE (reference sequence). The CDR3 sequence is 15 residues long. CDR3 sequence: CASSLQGGGAGEQFF. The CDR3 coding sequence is TGTGCCAGCAGCTTGCAGGGCGGGGGGGCCGGAGAGCAGTTCTTC.

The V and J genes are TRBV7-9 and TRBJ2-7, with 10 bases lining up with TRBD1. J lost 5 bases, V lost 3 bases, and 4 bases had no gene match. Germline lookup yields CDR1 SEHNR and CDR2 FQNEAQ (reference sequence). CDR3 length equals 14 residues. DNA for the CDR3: TGTGCCAGCAGCTTGACAGGACAGGGGGACGAGCAGTACTTC. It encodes CASSLTGQGDEQYF.

CDR3 sequence: CASSTGLNSPLHF. In DNA form, the CDR3 reads TGTGCCAGTAGTACAGGGTTAAATTCACCCCTCCACTTT. The rearrangement links TRBV19 to TRBJ1-6; D is possibly TRBD1 (5 bases). Germline CDR1 and CDR2: LNHDA and SQIVND (reference sequence). The CDR3 consists of 13 residues. V was cut by 4 bases and J by 7 bases, with 8 bases left in between.

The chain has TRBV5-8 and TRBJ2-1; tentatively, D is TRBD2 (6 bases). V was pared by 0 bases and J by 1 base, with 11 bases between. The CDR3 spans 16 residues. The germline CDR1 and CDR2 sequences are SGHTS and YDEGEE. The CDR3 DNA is TGTGCCAGCAGCTTGGGCCTAGCGTTATCCTACAATGAGCAGTTCTTC. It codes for CASSLGLALSYNEQFF.

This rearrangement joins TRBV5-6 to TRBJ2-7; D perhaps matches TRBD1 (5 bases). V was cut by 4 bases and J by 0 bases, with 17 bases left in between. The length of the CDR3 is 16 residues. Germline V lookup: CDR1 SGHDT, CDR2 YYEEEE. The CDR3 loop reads CASSPEGQGSSYEQYF. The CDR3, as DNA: TGTGCCAGCAGCCCCGAAGGGCAGGGAAGCTCCTACGAGCAGTACTTC.

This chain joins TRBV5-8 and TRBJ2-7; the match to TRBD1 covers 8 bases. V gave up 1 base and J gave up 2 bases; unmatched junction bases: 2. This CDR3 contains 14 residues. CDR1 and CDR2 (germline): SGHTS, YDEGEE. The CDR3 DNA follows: TGTGCCAGCAGCTTGAGGACAGGGACCTACGAGCAGTACTTC. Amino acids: CASSLRTGTYEQYF.

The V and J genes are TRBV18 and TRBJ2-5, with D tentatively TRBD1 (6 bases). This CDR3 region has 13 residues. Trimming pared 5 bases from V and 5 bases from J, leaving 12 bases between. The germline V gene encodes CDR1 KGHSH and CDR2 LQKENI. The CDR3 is CASSYGQRETQYF. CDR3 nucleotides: TGTGCCAGCTCATATGGACAGAGGGAGACCCAGTACTTC.

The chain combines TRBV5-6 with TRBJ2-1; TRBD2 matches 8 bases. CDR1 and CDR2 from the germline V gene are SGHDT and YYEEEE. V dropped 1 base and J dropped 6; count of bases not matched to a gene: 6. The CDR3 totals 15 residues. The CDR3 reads CASSLSQRGTNEQFF. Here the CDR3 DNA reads TGTGCCAGCAGCTTGTCCCAGCGGGGGACCAATGAGCAGTTCTTC.

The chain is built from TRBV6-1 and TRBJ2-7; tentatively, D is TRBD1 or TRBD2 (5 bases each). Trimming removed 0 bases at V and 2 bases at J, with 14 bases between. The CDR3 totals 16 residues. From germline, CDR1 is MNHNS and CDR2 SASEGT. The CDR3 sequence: CASSEARRQTTYEQYF. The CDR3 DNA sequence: TGTGCCAGCAGTGAAGCGCGTCGACAGACTACCTACGAGCAGTACTTC.

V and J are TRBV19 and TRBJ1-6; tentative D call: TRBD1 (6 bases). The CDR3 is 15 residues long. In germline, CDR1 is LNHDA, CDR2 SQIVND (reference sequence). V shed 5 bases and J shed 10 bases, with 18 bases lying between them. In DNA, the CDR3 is TGTGCCAGTAGTCCAGGGGAACGGGGGCGATCACCCCTCCACTTT. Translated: CASSPGERGRSPLHF.

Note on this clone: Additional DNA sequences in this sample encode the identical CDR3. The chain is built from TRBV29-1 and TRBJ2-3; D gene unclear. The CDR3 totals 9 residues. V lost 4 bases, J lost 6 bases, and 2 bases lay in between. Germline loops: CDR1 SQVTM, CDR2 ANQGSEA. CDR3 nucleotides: TGCAGCGTTGGGGATACGCAGTATTTT. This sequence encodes CSVGDTQYF.

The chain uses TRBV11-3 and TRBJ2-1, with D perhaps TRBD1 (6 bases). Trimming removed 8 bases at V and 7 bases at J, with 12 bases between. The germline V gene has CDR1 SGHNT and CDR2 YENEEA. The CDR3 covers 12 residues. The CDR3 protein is CASGKGENEQFF. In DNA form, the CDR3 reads TGTGCCAGCGGAAAGGGGGAGAATGAGCAGTTCTTC.

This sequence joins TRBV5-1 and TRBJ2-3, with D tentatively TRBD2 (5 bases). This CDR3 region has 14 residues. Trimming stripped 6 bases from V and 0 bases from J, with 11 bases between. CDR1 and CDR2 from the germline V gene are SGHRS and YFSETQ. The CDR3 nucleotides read TGCGCCAGCACCCAAAGCGGAAGCACAGATACGCAGTATTTT. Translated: CASTQSGSTDTQYF. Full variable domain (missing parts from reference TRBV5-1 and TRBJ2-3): KAGVTQTPRYLIKTRGQQVTLSCSPISGHRSVSWYQQTPGQGLQFLFEYFSETQRNKGNFPGRFSGRQFSNSRSEMNVSTLELGDSALYLCASTQSGSTDTQYFGPGTRLTVL.

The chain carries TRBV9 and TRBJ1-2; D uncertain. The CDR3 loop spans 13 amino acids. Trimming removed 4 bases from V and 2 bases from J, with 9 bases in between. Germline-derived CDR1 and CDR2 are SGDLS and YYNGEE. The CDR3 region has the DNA TGTGCCAGCAGCTTAGGGCAGAACTATGGCTACACCTTC. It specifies CASSLGQNYGYTF.

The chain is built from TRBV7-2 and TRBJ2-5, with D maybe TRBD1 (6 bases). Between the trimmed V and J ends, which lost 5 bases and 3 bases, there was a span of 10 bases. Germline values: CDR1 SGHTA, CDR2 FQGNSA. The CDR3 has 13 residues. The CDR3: CASSRGQKETQYF. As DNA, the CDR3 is TGTGCCAGCAGCCGAGGACAGAAAGAGACCCAGTACTTC.

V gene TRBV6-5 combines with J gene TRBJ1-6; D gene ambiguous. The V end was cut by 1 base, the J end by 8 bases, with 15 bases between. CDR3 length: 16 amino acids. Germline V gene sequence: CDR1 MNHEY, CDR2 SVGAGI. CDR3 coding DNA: TGTGCCAGCAGTTACTGGGAGTTAGGAAATGATTCACCCCTCCACTTT. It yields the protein CASSYWELGNDSPLHF.

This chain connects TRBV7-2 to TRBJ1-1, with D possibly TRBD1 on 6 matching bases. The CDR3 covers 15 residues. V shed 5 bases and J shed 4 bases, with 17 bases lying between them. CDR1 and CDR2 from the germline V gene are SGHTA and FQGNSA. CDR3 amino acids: CASSRNRVGSTEAFF. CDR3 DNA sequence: TGTGCCAGCAGCCGGAACAGGGTGGGGAGCACTGAAGCTTTCTTT.

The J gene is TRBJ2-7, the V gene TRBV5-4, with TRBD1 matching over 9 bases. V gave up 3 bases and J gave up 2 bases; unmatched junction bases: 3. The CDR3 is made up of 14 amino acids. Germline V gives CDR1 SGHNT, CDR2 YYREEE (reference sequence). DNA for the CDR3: TGTGCCAGCAGCTCCGGGACAGGGACCTACGAGCAGTACTTC. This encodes CASSSGTGTYEQYF.

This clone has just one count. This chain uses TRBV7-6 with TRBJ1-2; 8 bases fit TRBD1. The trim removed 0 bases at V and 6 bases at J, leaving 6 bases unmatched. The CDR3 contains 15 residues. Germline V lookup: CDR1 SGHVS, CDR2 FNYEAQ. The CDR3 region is CASSLAGTGFDGYTF. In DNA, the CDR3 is TGTGCCAGCAGCTTAGCCGGGACAGGTTTTGATGGCTACACCTTC.

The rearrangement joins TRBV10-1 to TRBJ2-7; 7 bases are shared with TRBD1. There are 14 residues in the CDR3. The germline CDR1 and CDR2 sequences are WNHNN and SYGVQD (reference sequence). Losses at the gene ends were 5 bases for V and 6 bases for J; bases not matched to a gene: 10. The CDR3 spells CASSFQGGRGEQYF. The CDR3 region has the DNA TGCGCCAGCAGTTTTCAAGGGGGCCGAGGCGAGCAGTACTTC.